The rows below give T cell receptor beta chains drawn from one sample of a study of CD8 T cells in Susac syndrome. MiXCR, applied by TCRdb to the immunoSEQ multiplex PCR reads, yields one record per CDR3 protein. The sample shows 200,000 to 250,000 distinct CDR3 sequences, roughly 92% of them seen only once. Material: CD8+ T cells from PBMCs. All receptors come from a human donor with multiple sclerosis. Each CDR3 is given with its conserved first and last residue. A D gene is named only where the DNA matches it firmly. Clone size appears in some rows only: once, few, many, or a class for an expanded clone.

CDR3 DNA: TGTGCCAGCAGCCAAGAAGCCTATAGCAATCAGCCCCAGCATTTT
CDR3 protein: CASSQEAYSNQPQHF
D gene: NA
V gene: TRBV3-1
clone size: NA
J gene: TRBJ1-5

CDR3 DNA: TGTGCCTGGAGCGCCATGACAGGAAACCAACTTAAAAACTATGGCTACACCTTC
CDR3 protein: CAWSAMTGNQLKNYGYTF
D gene: NA
V gene: TRBV30
clone size: NA
J gene: TRBJ1-2

CDR3 DNA: TGCGCCAGCAGCCAAGATAGCCCGAAACACCTCATCACAGATACGCAGTATTTT
CDR3 protein: CASSQDSPKHLITDTQYF
D gene: NA
V gene: TRBV4-3
clone size: NA
J gene: TRBJ2-3

CDR3 DNA: TGCAGTGCTTGGGACCCTACAGATACGCAGTATTTT
CDR3 protein: CSAWDPTDTQYF
D gene: NA
V gene: TRBV20-1
clone size: NA
J gene: TRBJ2-3

CDR3 DNA: TGTGCTAGTGGTTTGGATTTAGGGCTAGCGGGAGGCTACAATGAGCAGTTCTTC
CDR3 protein: CASGLDLGLAGGYNEQFF
D gene: TRBD2
V gene: TRBV12-5
clone size: NA
J gene: TRBJ2-1

CDR3 DNA: TGTGCCAGCAGTCTACTAGCGGGAGAGGGAGTGCTGGAGACCCAGTACTTC
CDR3 protein: CASSLLAGEGVLETQYF
D gene: TRBD2
V gene: TRBV6-2/TRBV6-3
clone size: NA
J gene: TRBJ2-5

CDR3 DNA: TGTGCCGGCAGTCACAGGGGGGCTAACTCTGGAAACACCATATATTTT
CDR3 protein: CAGSHRGANSGNTIYF
D gene: TRBD1
V gene: TRBV25-1
clone size: NA
J gene: TRBJ1-3

CDR3 DNA: TGTGCCAGCAGCTTGGCCAGGGGGCCTCGATACAATGAGCAGTTCTTC
CDR3 protein: CASSLARGPRYNEQFF
D gene: TRBD1
V gene: TRBV5-6
clone size: NA
J gene: TRBJ2-1

CDR3 DNA: TGCAGCGTTGAAGATCAGGGTCAGGCAGATACGCAGTATTTT
CDR3 protein: CSVEDQGQADTQYF
D gene: NA
V gene: TRBV29-1
clone size: NA
J gene: TRBJ2-3

CDR3 DNA: TGTGCCAGCAGAGAACAGGGATCTGAATACGAGCAGTACTTC
CDR3 protein: CASREQGSEYEQYF
D gene: NA
V gene: TRBV2
clone size: NA
J gene: TRBJ2-7

CDR3 DNA: TGTGCCACCAGCCCCGGGGGGGGCGGCTATGGCTACACCTTC
CDR3 protein: CATSPGGGGYGYTF
D gene: NA
V gene: TRBV15
clone size: NA
J gene: TRBJ1-2

CDR3 DNA: TGTGCCACCAGTGAAGGGTACAAGAGCGAGCAGTACTTC
CDR3 protein: CATSEGYKSEQYF
D gene: NA
V gene: TRBV24-1
clone size: NA
J gene: TRBJ2-7

CDR3 DNA: TGTGCCAGCAGTTCCCCGACCTTTTTAGTCGAGCAGTACTTC
CDR3 protein: CASSSPTFLVEQYF
D gene: NA
V gene: TRBV6-2/TRBV6-3
clone size: NA
J gene: TRBJ2-7

CDR3 DNA: TGTGCCAGCAGCTTACGTCTCCGGGATGAGCAGTTCTTC
CDR3 protein: CASSLRLRDEQFF
D gene: NA
V gene: TRBV7-9
clone size: NA
J gene: TRBJ2-1

CDR3 DNA: TGTGCCAGCAGTTTATTGTTCGGGGGCCGGGAAAAACTGTTTTTT
CDR3 protein: CASSLLFGGREKLFF
D gene: NA
V gene: TRBV28
clone size: once
J gene: TRBJ1-4

CDR3 DNA: TGTGCCAGCAGTTTAACAGATCAAGAGACCCAGTACTTC
CDR3 protein: CASSLTDQETQYF
D gene: NA
V gene: TRBV27
clone size: NA
J gene: TRBJ2-5

CDR3 DNA: TGTGCCACCAGCAGAATAGGACAGGGAGGAGGCCAAGAGACCCAGTACTTC
CDR3 protein: CATSRIGQGGGQETQYF
D gene: TRBD1
V gene: TRBV15
clone size: NA
J gene: TRBJ2-5